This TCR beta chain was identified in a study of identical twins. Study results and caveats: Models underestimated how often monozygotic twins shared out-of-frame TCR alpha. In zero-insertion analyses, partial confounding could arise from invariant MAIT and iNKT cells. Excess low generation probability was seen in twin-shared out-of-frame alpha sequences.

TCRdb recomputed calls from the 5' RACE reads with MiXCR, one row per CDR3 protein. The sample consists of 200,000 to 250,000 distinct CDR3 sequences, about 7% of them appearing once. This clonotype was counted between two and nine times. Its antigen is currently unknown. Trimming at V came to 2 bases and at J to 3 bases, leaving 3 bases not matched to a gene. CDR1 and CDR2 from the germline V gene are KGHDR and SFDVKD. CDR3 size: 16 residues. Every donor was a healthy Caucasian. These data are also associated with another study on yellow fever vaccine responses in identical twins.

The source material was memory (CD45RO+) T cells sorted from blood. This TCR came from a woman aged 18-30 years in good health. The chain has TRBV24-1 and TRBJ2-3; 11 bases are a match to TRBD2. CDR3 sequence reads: CATSDSRLAGTDTQYF. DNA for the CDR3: TGTGCCACCAGTGATTCCAGACTAGCGGGAACAGATACGCAGTATTTT.